This TCR beta chain is from a study of T cell responses to AZD1222 COVID-19 vaccine. The germline V gene has CDR1 LGHNT and CDR2 FRNRAP. The CDR3 has 18 residues. Unmatched junction bases numbered 16, after V lost 6 bases and J lost 3 bases. On this clone itself: Its antigen is as yet unknown.

Study outcomes and limitations: Spike-specific TCR breadth and depth rose after two AZD1222 doses.

Libraries were prepared by immunoSEQ multiplex PCR; TCRdb keeps only in-frame clonotypes and omits some of them. Seen here are some 110,000 clones, about 92% observed once, and the top ten hold under 3.5%. The sequence was collected from an adult in good health. The chain joins TRBV12-5 to TRBJ2-2, with TRBD1 matching 7 bases. This material consisted of peripheral blood, taken on day 0 of AZD1222 vaccination. As DNA, the CDR3 is TGTGCTAGTGGCTTTGCCTCTTTGACAGGGAGAGACACCGGGGAGCTGTTTTTT. Protein: CASGFASLTGRDTGELFF.